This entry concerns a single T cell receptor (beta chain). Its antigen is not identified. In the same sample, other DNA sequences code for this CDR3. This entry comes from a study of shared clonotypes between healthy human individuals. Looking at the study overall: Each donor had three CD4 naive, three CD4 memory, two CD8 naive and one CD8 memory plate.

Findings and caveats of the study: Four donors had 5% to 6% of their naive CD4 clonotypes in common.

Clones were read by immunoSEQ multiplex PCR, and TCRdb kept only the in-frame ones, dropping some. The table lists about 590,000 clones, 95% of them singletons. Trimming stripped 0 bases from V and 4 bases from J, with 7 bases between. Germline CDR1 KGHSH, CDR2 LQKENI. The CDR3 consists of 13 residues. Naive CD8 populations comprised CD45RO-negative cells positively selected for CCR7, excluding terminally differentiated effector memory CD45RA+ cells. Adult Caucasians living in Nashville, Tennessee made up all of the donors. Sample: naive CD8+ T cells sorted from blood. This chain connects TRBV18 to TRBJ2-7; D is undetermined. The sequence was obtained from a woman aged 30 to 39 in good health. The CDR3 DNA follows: TGTGCCAGCTCACCACCAGGATCGTACGAGCAGTACTTC. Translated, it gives CASSPPGSYEQYF. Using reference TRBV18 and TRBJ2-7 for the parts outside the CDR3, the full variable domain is NAGVMQNPRHLVRRRGQEARLRCSPMKGHSHVYWYRQLPEEGLKFMVYLQKENIIDESGMPKERFSAEFPKEGPSILRIQQVVRGDSAAYFCASSPPGSYEQYFGPGTRLTVT.